This T cell receptor (beta chain) stems from a study of blood T cell repertoires in COVID-19 (dated by TCRdb to about 2020). About the investigation overall: Collaborator samples came from the United States, Italy and Spain and covered acute and convalescent phases of COVID-19. Sample metadata almost always included a de-identified subject ID, COVID-19 status, age in years and sex. The dataset comprised deeply sampled blood TCRbeta repertoires from subjects exposed to, actively infected with, or recovered from COVID-19. The material from the prospective study consisted of cDNA or gDNA derived from T cells, B-cell-depleted T cells, or PBMCs. The repertoires were made available in a free public database intended to serve as a resource for research on the immune response to SARS-CoV-2. HLA class I and class II types, where available, came from metadata supplied by the sample provider rather than from assay-based typing. Samples were obtained from the ongoing ImmuneRACE study (first 160 participants) and from approximately 1,200 subjects provided by 6 global collaborators.

CDR1 and CDR2 are read off the germline V gene as MDHEN and SYDVKM. V has 3 bases trimmed and J has 6 bases trimmed; junction bases matching no gene number 10. Reading from cysteine to phenylalanine, the CDR3 counts 15 amino acids. The CDR3 DNA has 45 bases and is translated from base 1. TCRbeta CDR3 regions were amplified from genomic DNA using the immunoSEQ Assay, a bias-controlled multiplex PCR. In the paper's pipeline: Nucleated cell counts per sample were estimated from amplification of reference gene primers within the assay. Sequence reads were collapsed and filtered to measure the absolute abundance of every unique TCRbeta CDR3 rearrangement. Productive Simpson clonality was computed per sample as the square root of Simpson's diversity index over productive rearrangements. TCRdb limited this immuneACCESS table to in-frame rearrangements with V and J called. A share of clones is missing; checked studies link under half to unresolved V genes, and the rest is unexplained. D and trimming come from the DNA, and the V and J calls and clone size come from that table. The sample table shows fewer than 200,000 clones, and more than 75% are seen once. The ten largest account for roughly a sixth of the sample.

In the prospective study, participants were roughly 18 to 100 years old, resided in under 30 geographic areas of the United States, and were enrolled through a virtual design. To assign participants to cohorts, the prospective study relied on clinical history that participants themselves reported in a screening survey and a study questionnaire. ImmuneRACE Cohort 3 recovered participants were defined by two consecutive negative NP/OP PCR tests, healthcare professional clearance, or symptom resolution. In the prospective study, whole blood, serum and a nasopharyngeal or oropharyngeal swab were collected from each participant by mobile phlebotomists. Participants in the prospective study had the option to provide additional blood draws and questionnaires over an approximately 2-month period. Before DNA extraction, blood samples from the prospective study were shipped at room temperature or frozen.

Notes on this clone: Its antigen is unknown. It has no much larger one-base neighbor in the sample; base qualities were not kept.

Points the paper makes about the study in general: Clinical and demographic metadata were provided uncurated, with the amount varying by source and participant.

Sequenced: PBMCs or T cells enriched from blood (not recorded which). The receptor was isolated from a woman in her forties or fifties who had recovered from COVID-19. The rearranged chain carries TRBV28 and TRBJ1-2, with 7 bases aligning to TRBD1. At the DNA level, the sequence is TGTGCCAGCAGTTTCCAATCCGGGACAGTCGATGGCTACACCTTC. Translated, this is CASSFQSGTVDGYTF.